This entry is about one T cell receptor beta chain. Original processing methods: By means of reference gene primer amplification, nucleated cell counts were estimated. Assay: immunoSEQ multiplex PCR; the TCRdb copy retains only in-frame clones and omits some. V and J calls plus clone size are reproduced from that table; the DNA served to infer D and trimming. The data show some 300,000 clones, roughly 89% seen once. This sample was taken from a study of blood T cell repertoires in COVID-19. Study in general: From the United States, Italy and Spain came samples of acute and convalescent COVID-19.

The age range of participants was about 18 to 100 years, with residence in approximately 25 US areas. Allocation to cohorts depended on clinical history reported by the participants. Sequenced: PBMCs or T cells enriched from blood (not recorded which). The sequence was obtained from a woman between 18 and 29 years old with acute COVID-19.

This CDR3 reads CATTSGFGGRDTQYF. For the CDR3, the DNA is TGTGCCACCACTAGCGGTTTTGGGGGAAGGGATACGCAGTATTTT. This sequence joins TRBV11-2 and TRBJ2-3; 8 nucleotides line up with TRBD2. J lost 6 bases, V lost 10 bases, and 15 bases had no gene match. This CDR3 contains 15 residues. Germline CDR1 and CDR2: SGHAT and FQNNGV.